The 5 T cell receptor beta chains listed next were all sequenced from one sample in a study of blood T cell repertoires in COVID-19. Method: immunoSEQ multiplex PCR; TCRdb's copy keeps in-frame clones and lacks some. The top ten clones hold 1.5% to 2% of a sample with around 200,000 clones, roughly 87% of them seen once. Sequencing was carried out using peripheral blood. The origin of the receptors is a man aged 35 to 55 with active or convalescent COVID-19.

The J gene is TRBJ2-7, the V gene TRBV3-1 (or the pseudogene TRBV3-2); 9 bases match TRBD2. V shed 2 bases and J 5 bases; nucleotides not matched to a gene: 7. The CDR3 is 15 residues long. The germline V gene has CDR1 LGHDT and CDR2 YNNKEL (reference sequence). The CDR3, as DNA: TGTGCCAGCAGCCAATCTAGCGGGAACCGGGACGAGCAGTACTTC. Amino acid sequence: CASSQSSGNRDEQYF.

The CDR3 coding sequence is TGTGCCAGCAGCCCTATCACAGGGACCCAAGGCAATCAGCCCCAGCATTTT. It yields the protein CASSPITGTQGNQPQHF. V and J are TRBV28 and TRBJ1-5; possible D gene TRBD1, 6 bases. Germline V gives CDR1 MDHEN, CDR2 SYDVKM. V lost 6 bases to trimming and J lost 2 bases, with 20 bases between them. The CDR3 totals 17 residues.

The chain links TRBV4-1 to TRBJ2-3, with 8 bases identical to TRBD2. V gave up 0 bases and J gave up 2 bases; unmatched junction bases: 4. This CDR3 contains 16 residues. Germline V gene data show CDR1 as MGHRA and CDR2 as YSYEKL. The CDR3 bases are TGCGCCAGCAGCCAAGATGACGGGGGGGACACAGATACGCAGTATTTT. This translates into CASSQDDGGDTDTQYF.

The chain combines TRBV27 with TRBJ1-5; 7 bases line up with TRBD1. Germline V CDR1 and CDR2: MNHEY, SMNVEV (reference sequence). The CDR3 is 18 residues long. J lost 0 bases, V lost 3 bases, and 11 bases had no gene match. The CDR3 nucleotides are TGTGCCAGCAGTTTGAGTGGACAGGTCTTATATAGCAATCAGCCCCAGCATTTT. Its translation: CASSLSGQVLYSNQPQHF.

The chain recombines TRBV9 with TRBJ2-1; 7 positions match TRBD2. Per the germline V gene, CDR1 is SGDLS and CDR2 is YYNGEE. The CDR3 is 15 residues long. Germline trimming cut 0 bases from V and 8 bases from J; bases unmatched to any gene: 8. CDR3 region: CASSVGWGGKDEQFF. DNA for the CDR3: TGTGCCAGCAGCGTAGGCTGGGGGGGGAAGGATGAGCAGTTCTTC. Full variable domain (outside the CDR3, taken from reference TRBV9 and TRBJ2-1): DSGVTQTPKHLITATGQRVTLRCSPRSGDLSVYWYQQSLDQGLQFLIQYYNGEERAKGNILERFSAQQFPDLHSELNLSSLELGDSALYFCASSVGWGGKDEQFFGPGTRLTVL.